Following are 30 T cell receptor beta chains from one sample sequenced in a study of T cell responses to AZD1222 COVID-19 vaccine (dated by TCRdb to about 2021). What this sample's time point label stands for: about 28 days (+/-7) after the second vaccine dose. The library relied on the immunoSEQ multiplex PCR assay. Drawn from immuneACCESS, this table holds only the in-frame rearrangements with V and J called that TCRdb kept. Clones are partly lost; checked studies trace under half to an unresolved V gene and leave the rest unexplained. This sample holds under 140,000 clones; around nine tenths were observed only once. Approximately 15% of the sample belongs to the ten largest clones. Source: peripheral blood, taken 28 days after the second AZD1222 dose. The receptor set was obtained from an adult who received the AZD1222 COVID-19 vaccine.

The V and J genes are TRBV28 and TRBJ1-6; D is uncertain. Trimming pared 5 bases from V and 7 bases from J, leaving 9 bases between. CDR3 size: 13 residues. The germline CDR1 and CDR2 sequences are MDHEN and SYDVKM. CDR3 DNA: TGTGCCAGCAGTCCTACAACAAATTCACCCCTCCACTTT. Its translation: CASSPTTNSPLHF.

V is TRBV5-8 and J is TRBJ2-1, with 7 nucleotides matching TRBD2. CDR3 length equals 16 residues. V was clipped by 2 bases and J by 4 bases; unmatched bases: 9. CDR1 is SGHTS and CDR2 is YDEGEE in the germline V gene. CDR3 coding DNA: TGTGCCAGCAGCTTTCCGTGGCAGGGAGGGTACAATGAGCAGTTCTTC. The encoded protein is CASSFPWQGGYNEQFF.

The chain combines TRBV2 with TRBJ2-1; TRBD2 aligns across 8 bases. CDR3 length equals 14 residues. J was trimmed by 5 bases and V by 7 bases; bases with no gene match: 7. Germline V CDR1 and CDR2: SNHLY, FYNNEI. The CDR3 nucleotides read TGTGCCAGCACCAGTAGCGGGACCAACAATGAGCAGTTCTTC. This encodes CASTSSGTNNEQFF.

The chain has TRBV4-1 and TRBJ1-2; unclear D gene. V was shortened by 3 bases and J by 7 bases, with 15 bases between the two germline ends. This CDR3 has 14 residues. CDR1 and CDR2 from the germline V gene are MGHRA and YSYEKL. The chain's CDR3 is CASSHHSRAGGYTF. The CDR3 coding sequence is TGCGCCAGCAGCCATCACAGTCGGGCGGGTGGCTACACCTTC.

The chain combines TRBV19 with TRBJ2-1; D call uncertain. V was pared by 0 bases and J by 5 bases, with 8 bases between. Germline V gene lookup returns CDR1 LNHDA and CDR2 SQIVND (reference sequence). The CDR3 has 14 amino acids. The CDR3 coding sequence is TGTGCCAGTAGTATAGACGTTCTGCACAATGAGCAGTTCTTC. It specifies CASSIDVLHNEQFF.

The chain has TRBV5-4 and TRBJ1-1; D might be TRBD1 (6 bases). V was trimmed by 5 bases and J by 1 base, leaving 9 bases between them. CDR3 size: 13 residues. Germline-derived CDR1 and CDR2 are SGHNT and YYREEE (reference sequence). CDR3 protein: CASSGGANTEAFF. In DNA form, the CDR3 reads TGTGCCAGCAGTGGGGGGGCGAACACTGAAGCTTTCTTT.

This sequence joins TRBV27 and TRBJ2-5, with 11 bases that match TRBD2. V lost 2 bases, J lost 4 bases, and 3 bases stayed unmatched. The CDR3 contains 15 residues. Germline V gives CDR1 MNHEY, CDR2 SMNVEV (reference sequence). CDR3 amino acids: CASSLTSGSGETQYF. CDR3 sequence (DNA): TGTGCCAGCAGTTTAACTAGCGGGAGCGGAGAGACCCAGTACTTC.

V usage is TRBV5-1 and J usage is TRBJ2-5; possible D gene TRBD2, 5 bases. V was shortened by 2 bases and J by 2 bases, with 10 bases between the two germline ends. Germline V gene sequence: CDR1 SGHRS, CDR2 YFSETQ. The CDR3 has 14 amino acids. CDR3 amino acids: CASSFGRDQETQYF. Written as DNA, the CDR3 is TGCGCCAGCAGCTTTGGTCGGGATCAAGAGACCCAGTACTTC.

V and J are TRBV4-1 and TRBJ2-1; D remains ambiguous. CDR3 size: 13 residues. The germline V gene encodes CDR1 MGHRA and CDR2 YSYEKL. Between the trimmed V and J ends, which lost 4 bases and 10 bases, there was a span of 14 bases. CDR3 in amino acids: CASSPSGLGEQFF. The CDR3 DNA sequence: TGCGCCAGCAGCCCCTCGGGTCTAGGGGAGCAGTTCTTC.

This clone occurred a few times. This chain joins TRBV7-9 and TRBJ1-1, with D possibly TRBD1 on 6 matching bases. The CDR3 is 14 amino acids. In germline, CDR1 is SEHNR, CDR2 FQNEAQ (reference sequence). The V end lost 3 bases, the J end lost 3 bases, and 11 bases lay between the germline ends. The CDR3, as DNA: TGTGCCAGCAGCTTCCGGGGGGGCGACACTGAAGCTTTCTTT. It yields the protein CASSFRGGDTEAFF.

This chain connects TRBV5-4 to TRBJ2-3; D not certain. CDR1 SGHNT and CDR2 YYREEE come from the germline V gene (reference sequence). The ends were cut back, 4 bases at V and 1 base at J, with 13 bases in the middle. The CDR3 is 15 residues long. The CDR3 DNA reads as TGTGCCAGCAGCCCCGTCCTACTCGGCACAGATACGCAGTATTTT. Translated, it gives CASSPVLLGTDTQYF.

This clone was observed once. The chain recombines TRBV14 with TRBJ2-3; D ambiguous. Trimming shortened V by 0 bases and J by 10 bases, and 20 bases separated the two germline ends. Per the germline V gene, CDR1 is SGHDN and CDR2 is FVKESK. This CDR3 spans 16 amino acids. The CDR3 is CASSQDRGTALSPQYF. CDR3 coding DNA: TGTGCCAGCAGCCAAGATCGCGGAACAGCTCTCTCTCCGCAGTATTTT.

This chain links TRBV18 with TRBJ2-4; 8 bases map to TRBD2. The CDR3 is 16 amino acids. Per germline, CDR1 KGHSH and CDR2 LQKENI. After removal of 0 bases from V and 0 bases from J, the junction contained 1 base not matched to a gene. In nucleotides, the CDR3 is TGTGCCAGCTCACCACCACTAGCGGAAGCCAAAAACATTCAGTACTTC. Translation: CASSPPLAEAKNIQYF.

The chain combines TRBV18 with TRBJ1-2; no clear D gene. V was shortened by 5 bases and J by 4 bases, with 11 bases between the two germline ends. Germline-derived CDR1 and CDR2 are KGHSH and LQKENI. The CDR3 covers 13 residues. The DNA for the CDR3 is TGTGCCAGCTCAGCAGGACGGAGCTATGGCTACACCTTC. It encodes CASSAGRSYGYTF.

The chain couples TRBV5-1 to TRBJ1-6; 7 bases are shared with TRBD1. CDR3 length equals 17 residues. The trim removed 4 bases at V and 4 bases at J, leaving 11 bases unmatched. Germline V gives CDR1 SGHRS, CDR2 YFSETQ. In nucleotides, the CDR3 is TGCGCCAGCAGCCGTGGACAGGAGCTCATTTATAATTCACCCCTCCACTTT. Its translation is CASSRGQELIYNSPLHF.

A remark on this clone: This sample includes further DNA sequences coding for the same CDR3. The chain carries TRBV6-1 and TRBJ1-1; D gene unclear. Germline CDR1 and CDR2: MNHNS and SASEGT. The CDR3 is 12 amino acids. Trimming took 3 bases from V and 4 from J, leaving 6 bases between them. CDR3 coding DNA: TGTGCCAGCAGTGAGGTCGGCACTGAAGCTTTCTTT. Its protein product is CASSEVGTEAFF.

This clone has a handful of counts. The chain employs TRBV7-9 and TRBJ2-1; TRBD2 agrees at 9 bases. Germline trimming cut 5 bases from V and 4 bases from J; bases unmatched to any gene: 6. Germline CDR1 reads SEHNR; CDR2 reads FQNEAQ (reference sequence). CDR3 length equals 15 residues. CDR3 nucleotides: TGTGCCAGCAGCACATTAGCGGGGGTATACAATGAGCAGTTCTTC. Its translation is CASSTLAGVYNEQFF.

The V gene is TRBV12-3 or TRBV12-4, the J gene TRBJ2-1; perhaps TRBD2 as D (6 bases). The CDR3 runs to 13 residues. The V end was cut by 6 bases, the J end by 10 bases, with 16 bases between. The CDR3 DNA reads TGTGCCAGCAGGACCCTCGGGACTCGGGAGCAGTTCTTC. It yields the protein CASRTLGTREQFF.

The chain carries TRBV9 and TRBJ2-5; 10 bases fit TRBD1. J was trimmed by 6 bases and V by 0 bases; bases with no gene match: 2. Germline loops: CDR1 SGDLS, CDR2 YYNGEE. CDR3 length equals 14 residues. CDR3 nucleotide sequence: TGTGCCAGCAGCGTAGGACAGGGGGCCAAGACCCAGTACTTC. This translates into CASSVGQGAKTQYF.

The chain uses TRBV3-1 (or the pseudogene TRBV3-2) and TRBJ2-1, with D unresolved. V lost 4 bases and J 0 bases, leaving 10 bases between the germline ends. This CDR3 contains 15 residues. The germline V gene encodes CDR1 LGHDT and CDR2 YNNKEL (reference sequence). CDR3 residues: CASSPLPSSYNEQFF. The CDR3 DNA reads as TGTGCCAGCAGCCCCCTCCCAAGCTCCTACAATGAGCAGTTCTTC.

The J gene is TRBJ2-7, the V gene TRBV9; 9 bases line up with TRBD2. CDR3 length: 16 residues. V was pared by 0 bases and J by 0 bases, with 4 bases of the junction left unmatched. CDR1 and CDR2 from the germline V gene are SGDLS and YYNGEE. Written as DNA, the CDR3 is TGTGCCAGCAGCGTAGCTGTTAGCGGGGGCTCCTACGAGCAGTACTTC. This sequence encodes CASSVAVSGGSYEQYF.

V usage is TRBV28 and J usage is TRBJ1-6; D is undetermined. The CDR3 length is 17 residues. Per germline, CDR1 MDHEN and CDR2 SYDVKM. Trimming shortened V by 1 base and J by 8 bases, and 18 bases separated the two germline ends. The CDR3 reads CASSLSPPQHFDSPLHF. The DNA for the CDR3 is TGTGCCAGCAGTTTATCCCCCCCCCAACACTTTGATTCACCCCTCCACTTT. The full variable domain, rest sourced from reference TRBV28 and TRBJ1-6, is DVKVTQSSRYLVKRTGEKVFLECVQDMDHENMFWYRQDPGLGLRLIYFSYDVKMKEKGDIPEGYSVSREKKERFSLILESASTNQTSMYLCASSLSPPQHFDSPLHFGNGTRLTVT.

The chain carries TRBV27 and TRBJ1-5; D is perhaps TRBD1 (5 bases). The CDR3 runs 16 residues. V was trimmed by 6 bases and J by 6 bases, leaving 21 bases between them. CDR1 MNHEY and CDR2 SMNVEV come from the germline V gene (reference sequence). The CDR3 protein is CASSPRQSSDPQPQHF. In DNA form, the CDR3 reads TGTGCCAGCAGCCCAAGACAGTCTTCGGACCCTCAGCCCCAGCATTTT.

This rearrangement joins TRBV6-4 to TRBJ1-2; possible D gene TRBD1, 5 bases. The CDR3 sequence is 18 residues long. The V gene lost 1 base and the J gene lost 4 bases, with 22 bases spanning the gap. CDR1 MRHNA and CDR2 SNTAGT come from the germline V gene. CDR3 loop: CASSDYPFWQGKIYGYTF. The CDR3 DNA follows: TGTGCCAGCAGTGACTACCCCTTCTGGCAGGGAAAAATCTATGGCTACACCTTC.

The V call is TRBV11-3, the J call TRBJ2-3; TRBD1 matches at 10 bases. This CDR3 is 15 amino acids long. From germline, CDR1 is SGHNT and CDR2 YENEEA. V was clipped by 5 bases and J by 2 bases; unmatched bases: 4. The CDR3 bases are TGTGCCAGCAGCCCCGGGACAGGGGACACAGATACGCAGTATTTT. Protein product: CASSPGTGDTDTQYF.

This chain joins TRBV19 and TRBJ1-5, with D unclear. The germline V and J ends were trimmed by 7 bases and 0 bases, with 10 bases remaining between them. Per the germline V gene, CDR1 is LNHDA and CDR2 is SQIVND (reference sequence). The CDR3 totals 14 residues. In DNA form, the CDR3 reads TGTGCCAGTACCGAAAGGGTTAGCAATCAGCCCCAGCATTTT. It yields the protein CASTERVSNQPQHF.

This clone was counted once. This rearrangement joins TRBV7-8 to TRBJ2-3, with 11 bases aligning to TRBD2. The germline V gene encodes CDR1 SGHVS and CDR2 FQNEAQ. Trimming cost V 1 base and J 0 bases; bases outside gene matches: 6. CDR3 size: 18 residues. CDR3 in DNA: TGTGCCAGCAGCTTAGTGGCTAGCGGGGGGACCAGCACAGATACGCAGTATTTT. Protein sequence: CASSLVASGGTSTDTQYF.

The rearrangement uses TRBV5-1 and TRBJ2-7, with D perhaps being TRBD1 or TRBD2 (5 bases each). CDR3 length equals 14 residues. The germline CDR1 and CDR2 sequences are SGHRS and YFSETQ. The germline V and J ends were trimmed by 4 bases and 2 bases, with 13 bases remaining between them. For the CDR3, the DNA is TGCGCCAGCAGCGACCGGGGCCAAGCCTACGAGCAGTACTTC. The encoded protein is CASSDRGQAYEQYF. Combining the CDR3 with reference TRBV5-1 and TRBJ2-7 gives the whole variable domain KAGVTQTPRYLIKTRGQQVTLSCSPISGHRSVSWYQQTPGQGLQFLFEYFSETQRNKGNFPGRFSGRQFSNSRSEMNVSTLELGDSALYLCASSDRGQAYEQYFGPGTRLTVT.

The V and J genes are TRBV5-1 and TRBJ2-1; TRBD1 might be the D (5 bases). The CDR3 consists of 15 residues. Germline lookup yields CDR1 SGHRS and CDR2 YFSETQ. The V and J ends lost 0 bases and 9 bases respectively, with 16 bases between them. The CDR3 reads CASSLEQGGIGEQFF. For the CDR3, the DNA is TGCGCCAGCAGCTTGGAGCAGGGTGGGATCGGTGAGCAGTTCTTC. Full variable domain (missing parts from reference TRBV5-1 and TRBJ2-1): KAGVTQTPRYLIKTRGQQVTLSCSPISGHRSVSWYQQTPGQGLQFLFEYFSETQRNKGNFPGRFSGRQFSNSRSEMNVSTLELGDSALYLCASSLEQGGIGEQFFGPGTRLTVL.

V usage is TRBV18 and J usage is TRBJ2-6; TRBD1 agrees at 7 bases. The V segment lost 4 bases and the J segment 3 bases; nucleotides outside the gene matches: 6. The CDR3 covers 16 residues. CDR1 and CDR2 (germline): KGHSH, LQKENI. The CDR3 bases are TGTGCCAGCTCACTACTTGACAGGGTTGGGGCCAACGTCCTGACTTTC. Translation gives CASSLLDRVGANVLTF.